Shown below are 13 T cell receptor beta chains from a single sample sequenced in a study of T cells expressing NK-cell markers. TCRdb re-called the 5' RACE reads; one entry per CDR3 protein, DNA not given. Here the sample table reports some 440,000 distinct CDR3 sequences. The sample was blood T cells: a sorted CD56 or NKG2C T cell subset, CD4+ or CD8+ T cells, or bulk PBMC T cells (not recorded which). All receptors derive from a woman in her fifties or sixties in good health.

This chain links TRBV11-1 with TRBJ2-7. This CDR3 is 15 amino acids long. The germline CDR1 and CDR2 sequences are SGHAT and FQDESV (reference sequence). The CDR3 sequence: CASSSGGTERHEQYF.

The CDR3 here is CSARAPQGNEQFF. The chain recombines TRBV20-1 with TRBJ2-1; TCRdb selects TRBD1, and the lack of DNA leaves this call unchecked. Germline V CDR1 and CDR2: DFQATT, SNEGSKA (reference sequence). The CDR3 sequence is 13 residues long.

The chain combines TRBV6-6 with TRBJ1-4; without DNA, the TCRdb call of TRBD1 cannot be checked. The CDR3 totals 16 residues. Germline loops: CDR1 MNHNY, CDR2 SVGAGI (reference sequence). CDR3 in amino acids: CASSTQRGQRREKLFF.

The rearrangement links TRBV27 to TRBJ1-4; the TRBD1 assignment by TCRdb is unverifiable without DNA. The CDR3 spans 14 residues. CDR1 and CDR2 from the germline V gene are MNHEY and SMNVEV (reference sequence). CDR3: CASSTRQGHEKLFF.

The chain joins TRBV12-3 or TRBV12-4 to TRBJ2-5; absent DNA, TCRdb's TRBD1 call cannot be checked. The CDR3 covers 15 residues. Here the CDR3 reads CASSGSGTGVWGQYF.

CDR3 residues: CASSSGRYNQPQHF. The genes are TRBV6-5 and TRBJ1-5. CDR3 size: 14 residues. Per germline, CDR1 MNHEY and CDR2 SVGAGI.

The chain uses TRBV6-2 or TRBV6-3 and TRBJ2-1; TCRdb designates TRBD2, a call that cannot be tested without DNA. The germline gives CDR1 MNHEY, CDR2 SVGEGT. CDR3 length equals 17 residues. The CDR3 protein is CATMGLAGVTSYNEQFF.

The rearrangement joins TRBV12-3 or TRBV12-4 to TRBJ2-5; lacking DNA, the TRBD1 call made by TCRdb goes unchecked. There are 13 residues in the CDR3. CDR3 region: CASTFGQGGTQYF.

The chain uses TRBV7-3 and TRBJ2-1; TCRdb selects TRBD2, and the lack of DNA leaves this call unchecked. CDR1 SGHTA and CDR2 FQGTGA come from the germline V gene. This CDR3 comprises 17 residues. The CDR3 is CASSLRGLAGGPNEQFF.

The chain is built from TRBV6-2 or TRBV6-3 and TRBJ2-1; the D gene TCRdb calls, TRBD2, cannot be checked with no DNA. From germline, CDR1 is MNHEY and CDR2 SVGEGT. This CDR3 has 17 amino acids. The CDR3 reads CASSYASIAGGPIEQFF.

CDR3 loop: CASSLDPGSLYGYTF. The rearrangement joins TRBV5-1 to TRBJ1-2; TCRdb proposes TRBD1, but this gene call is untestable without DNA. Germline V lookup: CDR1 SGHRS, CDR2 YFSETQ. CDR3 length equals 15 residues.

The chain is built from TRBV20-1 and TRBJ1-6; TCRdb designates TRBD1, a call that cannot be tested without DNA. From germline, CDR1 is DFQATT and CDR2 SNEGSKA (reference sequence). The CDR3 has 15 amino acids. Here the CDR3 reads CSARPGQGHNSPLHF.

The V gene is TRBV12-3 or TRBV12-4, the J gene TRBJ2-1. CDR3 length equals 16 residues. The CDR3 loop reads CASSLEAYSSYNEQFF.